The clone carrying this T cell receptor beta chain was found many times. Its ends do not fully match the called genes, so a read error is possible. This sample is part of a study of identical twins. A single record per CDR3 protein comes from TCRdb applying MiXCR to the 5' RACE reads. Of a few hundred thousand distinct CDR3 sequences listed, about 10% are singletons. The germline V gene encodes CDR1 SSHAT and CDR2 FNYEAQ (reference sequence). This CDR3 is 15 amino acids long. The sequencing sample was made of memory T cells sorted from blood. The chain couples TRBV7-7 to TRBJ2-2; TRBD1 matches at 9 bases. The source of this sequence is a middle-aged man in good health. DNA of the CDR3: TGTGCTAGCAGCTCACAGGGGGCCAACACCGGGGAGCTGTTTTTT. Protein product: CASSSQGANTGELFF.